This TCR beta chain was captured in a study of T cell responses to AZD1222 COVID-19 vaccine (dated by TCRdb to the early 2020s). About the full investigation: Because spike-specific TCR depth and breadth did not differ between the two schedules, AZD1222 recipients who got a second dose at roughly 4 weeks were pooled with those who got a second dose at roughly 12 weeks. Trial participants were enrolled by age into subgroups of 18-55, 56-69 and 70-plus years, and around 150, 29 and 61 TCR-sequenced participants, respectively, were included in these subgroups. TCR sequencing was performed for 233 trial participants, of whom approximately 200 were given two doses of AZD1222 and about 25 were given two doses of MenACWY control vaccine.

The germline ends are 13 bases apart after V is trimmed by 4 bases and J by 0 bases. The CDR3, cysteine through phenylalanine, is 17 amino acids long. Only the CDR3 region is kept as DNA, spanning 51 bases read in frame from base 1. CDR1 is given as MGHRA and CDR2 as YSYEKL, both from the germline V gene. Interpreted using the paper, the time point label stands for: baseline before first vaccination. Vaccinee samples were obtained from the UK trials COV001 and COV002, which included a single-blind randomized controlled phase 2/3 trial of AZD1222 (ChAdOx1 nCoV-19) in healthy adults. For TCRbeta chain sequencing, PBMC samples from trial participants were taken at day 0 and at day 28 after the second dose. Overall study results and their limits: Participants were mostly white British, with more females than males. The authors suggested clonal diversity may have been underestimated. The 56-69-year group was small, and its depth increase did not reach significance, likely because of low power. CD4 TCRs associated with the vaccine covered the entire spike protein, and the dominant responses were in regions 160-218 and 743-854. No day 14 peak-response samples were available, so repertoires were characterized only after the peak T cell response. After two AZD1222 doses, both the breadth and the depth of spike-specific TCRs were significantly higher than at day 0 and than in MenACWY recipients. Epitopes outside the regions mutated in the B.1.351 and B.1.1.7 variants were reportedly recognized by nearly half of the unique spike-specific TCRs. Only 5 to 7 AZD1222 recipients were SARS-CoV-2 seropositive at baseline, limiting conclusions about previously exposed vaccinees.

The CDR3 regions of human TCRbeta chains were subjected to immunosequencing. The authors processed their data as follows. Repertoire TCRs were checked for matches against a reference library of SARS-CoV-2-specific TCRs that had been generated using the MIRA antigen-specificity platform. Breadth was defined as the fraction of unique TCRs that were SARS-CoV-2-associated. Depth was defined as the fraction of total T cells that were SARS-CoV-2-associated. Using the MIRA data, each spike-specific TCR was assigned both to the spike region to which the TCR was reactive and to a CD4 or CD8 class. Log10-transformed breadth and depth values were compared by one-way ANOVA with Sidak's multiple comparisons tests. This is the immuneACCESS table as TCRdb keeps it, with only in-frame sequences that have V and J called. A part of the clones is gone; compared with another copy, unresolved V genes explain less than half, and the rest is unexplained. V and J calls and clone size are copied from that table; D and trimming were computed from the DNA. The sample yields tens of thousands of clones; around 92% were counted once. The ten largest clones add up to roughly 4.9% of the sample.

This clone was observed a handful of times. Its recognized antigen is unknown. No base quality information exists; no much larger clone differs at one position. Other DNA sequences in the sample encode the same CDR3. This receptor was obtained from an adult in good health. Sequenced here: peripheral blood, sampled on day 0 of AZD1222 vaccination. The chain uses TRBV4-1 and TRBJ1-6, with a tentative D gene TRBD1 over 6 matching bases. The sequenced DNA: TGCGCCAGCAGCCCAGGTGGACAGAGCTCCTATAATTCACCCCTCCACTTT. Translated, it reads CASSPGGQSSYNSPLHF.